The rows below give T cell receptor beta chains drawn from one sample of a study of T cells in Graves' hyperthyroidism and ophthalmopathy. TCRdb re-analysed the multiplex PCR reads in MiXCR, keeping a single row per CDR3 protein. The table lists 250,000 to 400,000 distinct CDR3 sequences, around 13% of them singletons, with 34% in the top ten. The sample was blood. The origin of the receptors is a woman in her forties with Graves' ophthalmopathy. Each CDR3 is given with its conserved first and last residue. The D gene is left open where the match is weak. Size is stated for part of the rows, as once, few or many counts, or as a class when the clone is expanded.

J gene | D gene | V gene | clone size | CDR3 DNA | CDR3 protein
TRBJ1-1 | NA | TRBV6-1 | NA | TGTGCCAGCTTAACGAGGGGCGGGAACACTGAAGCTTTCTTT | CASLTRGGNTEAFF
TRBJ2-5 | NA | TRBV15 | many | TGTGCCACCAGCAGAGATCTTGGGCCAGCTCTCGGGGAGACCCAGTACTTC | CATSRDLGPALGETQYF
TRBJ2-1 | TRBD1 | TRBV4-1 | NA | TGCGCCAGCAGCCAAGAAGGACAGGGTCTGAATGAGCAGTTCTTC | CASSQEGQGLNEQFF
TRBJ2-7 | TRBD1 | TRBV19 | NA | TGTGCCAGTAGTAACCCTGGACAGGTCTCCTACGAGCAGTACTTC | CASSNPGQVSYEQYF
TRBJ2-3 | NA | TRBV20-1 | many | TGCAGTGCTAGCGAACCGGGAGTAGCAGATACGCAGTATTTT | CSASEPGVADTQYF
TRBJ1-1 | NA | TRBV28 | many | TGTGCCAGCAGTTTAGTACCGGCCTCGGGGACTGAAGCTTTCTTT | CASSLVPASGTEAFF
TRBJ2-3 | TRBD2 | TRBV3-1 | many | TGTGCCAGCAGCCAACTACCTAGCGGAGGCACAGATACGCAGTATTTT | CASSQLPSGGTDTQYF
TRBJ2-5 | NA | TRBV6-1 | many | TGTGCCAGCAGTGAATTAGGGCGGGACCAAGGGACCCAGTACTTC | CASSELGRDQGTQYF
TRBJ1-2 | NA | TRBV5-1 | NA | TGCGCCAGCAGTGTGGGACCTAGTATAAGCTACACCTTC | CASSVGPSISYTF
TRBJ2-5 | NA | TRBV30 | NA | TGTGCCTGGCAGGACAGTAGGCCTCCGGGCCCTCAACGAGAGACCCAGTACTTC | CAWQDSRPPGPQRETQYF
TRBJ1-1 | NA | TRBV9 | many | TGCGCCAGCAGCGTCAGGTTGAACACTGAAGCTTTCTTT | CASSVRLNTEAFF
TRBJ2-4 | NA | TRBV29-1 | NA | TGCAGCGTCTTCCCTGTTACGGGTAACATTCAGTACTTC | CSVFPVTGNIQYF
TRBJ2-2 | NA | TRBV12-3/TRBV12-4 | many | TGTGCCAGCAGGGGTGCCCAGTACACCGGGGAGCTGTTTTTT | CASRGAQYTGELFF
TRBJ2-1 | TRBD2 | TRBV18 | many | TGTGCCAGCTCATTGACTAGCGGGAGGGCTGAGCAGTTCTTC | CASSLTSGRAEQFF
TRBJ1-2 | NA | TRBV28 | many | TGTGCCAGCAGTCACCGGCAAGGTGGCTACACCTTC | CASSHRQGGYTF
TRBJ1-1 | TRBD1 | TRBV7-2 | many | TGTGCCAGCAGCTTAGCGGCAGGGGGCGCTTATACTGAAGCTTTCTTT | CASSLAAGGAYTEAFF
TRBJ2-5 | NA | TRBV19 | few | TGTGCCAGTAGTATGTCCGGGAGTAAGACCCAGTACTTC | CASSMSGSKTQYF
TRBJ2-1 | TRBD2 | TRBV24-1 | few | TGTGCCACCAGTGATTCACCTAGCGGGGGGAGTCCAAAGCAGTTCTTC | CATSDSPSGGSPKQFF
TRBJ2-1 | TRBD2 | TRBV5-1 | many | TGCGCCAGCACCTCATCTCTAGCGGGGGGGCTTAGCTCAAACAATGAGCAGTTCTTC | CASTSSLAGGLSSNNEQFF
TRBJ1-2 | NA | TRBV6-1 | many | TGTGCCAGCAGTCGGGGGGTCTCGCATGGAAGTGGCTACACCTTC | CASSRGVSHGSGYTF
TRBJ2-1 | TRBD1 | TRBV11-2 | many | TGTGCCAGCAGCCCCTACGGGACAGGGCGGCGATTGAATGAGCAGTTCTTC | CASSPYGTGRRLNEQFF
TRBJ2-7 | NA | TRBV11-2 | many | TGTGCCAGCAGCTTGTTCCAGGGGGGTGAGCAGTACTTC | CASSLFQGGEQYF
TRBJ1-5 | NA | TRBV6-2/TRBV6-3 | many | TGTGCCAGCAGTGCAGGGGAGATCCAGCCCCAGCATTTT | CASSAGEIQPQHF
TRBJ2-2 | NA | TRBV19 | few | TGTGCCAGTAGTATGGGAGGTTTACTCACCGGGGAGCTGTTTTTT | CASSMGGLLTGELFF
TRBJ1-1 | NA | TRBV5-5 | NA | TGTGCCAGCAGCATATCGCCTAATCAGGGTAACACTGAAGCTTCCTTT | CASSISPNQGNTEASF
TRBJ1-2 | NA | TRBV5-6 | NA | TGTGCCAGCAGCTTGGACAGCACTTTACTGGGCTACACCTTC | CASSLDSTLLGYTF
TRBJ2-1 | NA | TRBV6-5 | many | TGTGCCAGCAGTTACGGGGGGACATCCTACAATGAGCAGTTCTTC | CASSYGGTSYNEQFF
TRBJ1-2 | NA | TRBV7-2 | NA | TGTGCCAGCAGCTTAGGCCTTGACAGGAGAAATGGCTACACCTTC | CASSLGLDRRNGYTF
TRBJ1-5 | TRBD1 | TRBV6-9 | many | TGTGCCAGCACCACCCTAATACCGGGACAGGGCATATATAGCAATCAGCCCCAGCATTTT | CASTTLIPGQGIYSNQPQHF
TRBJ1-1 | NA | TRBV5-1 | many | TGCGCCAGCAGCTTGGGGCCCGGGGATGAAGCTTTCTTT | CASSLGPGDEAFF
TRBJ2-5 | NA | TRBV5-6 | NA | TGTGCCAGCAGCTGGGGGTCCCGAGAGACCCAGTACTTC | CASSWGSRETQYF
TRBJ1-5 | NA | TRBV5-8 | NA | TGTGCCAGCAGCCGGGGCCTGGGGATCGGCAATCAGCCCCAGCATTTT | CASSRGLGIGNQPQHF
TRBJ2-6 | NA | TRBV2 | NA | TGTGCCAGCAGTAAGGACACCGGCGGAGTCCTGACTTTC | CASSKDTGGVLTF
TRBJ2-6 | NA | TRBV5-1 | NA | TGCGCCAGCAGCCCGAATTTGGCTAGTGGGAAACAAGGTCCCTCTGGGGCCAACGTCCTGACTTTC | CASSPNLASGKQGPSGANVLTF
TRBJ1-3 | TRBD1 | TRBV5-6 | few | TGTGCCAGCAGCTTATCCGGGACAGGATACTCTGGAAACACCATATATTTT | CASSLSGTGYSGNTIYF
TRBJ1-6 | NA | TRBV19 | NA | TGTGCCAGTAGTGACCGACACAGCTCCTATAATTCACCCCTCCACTTT | CASSDRHSSYNSPLHF
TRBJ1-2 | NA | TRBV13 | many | TGTGCCAGCAGTTTCCGCTCGGGTGAGGGCTACACCTTC | CASSFRSGEGYTF
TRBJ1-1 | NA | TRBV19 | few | TGTGCCAGTAGTATTGACCCGACGAACACTGAAGCTTTCTTT | CASSIDPTNTEAFF
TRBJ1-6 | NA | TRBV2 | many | TGTGCCAGCAGTGAAGGCAGCGGGGGGCGGACTTCACCCCTCCACTTT | CASSEGSGGRTSPLHF
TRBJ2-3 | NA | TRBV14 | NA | TGTGCCAGCAGCCAAGATCAGGGGACGGATTATTTGAATCGAACAGATACGCAGTATTTT | CASSQDQGTDYLNRTDTQYF
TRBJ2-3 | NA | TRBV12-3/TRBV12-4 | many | TGTGCCAGCAGTTCCCTCTATGATACGCAGTATTTT | CASSSLYDTQYF
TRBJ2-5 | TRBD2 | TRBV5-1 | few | TGCGCCAGCAGCTTGACGACTAGCGGGGGAACCCAGTACTTC | CASSLTTSGGTQYF
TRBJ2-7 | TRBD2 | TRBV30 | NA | TGTGCCTGGGGTGACACCGGGACTAGCGGGGCGGGGGAGCAGTACTTC | CAWGDTGTSGAGEQYF
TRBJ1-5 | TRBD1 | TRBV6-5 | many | TGTGCCAGCAGCGGACAGGGAGGGGGCAATCAGCCCCAGCATTTT | CASSGQGGGNQPQHF
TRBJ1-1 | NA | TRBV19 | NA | TGTGCCAGTAGCCAAAAGGGGGGGTTGGGTGACACTGAAGCTTTCTTT | CASSQKGGLGDTEAFF
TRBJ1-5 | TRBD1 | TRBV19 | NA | TGTGCCAGTAGTATAATGCGGGACAGGGTTTTTCCTCAGCCCAATCAGCCCCAGCATTTT | CASSIMRDRVFPQPNQPQHF
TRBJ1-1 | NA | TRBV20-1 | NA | TGCAGTGCTAGAGATCTATTCAAGCAGCTAGATGGTGAACTGAACACTGAAGCTTTCTTT | CSARDLFKQLDGELNTEAFF